The clone carrying this TCR beta chain turned up a few times. Its target is not known. This specimen belongs to a study of T cells after yellow fever vaccination. Background on the study: Where fractions had low cell numbers, libraries were prepared from them with the SMART-Seq v4 Ultra Low Input RNA kit.

Between the trimmed V and J ends, which lost 0 bases and 7 bases, there was a span of 15 bases. The CDR3 runs 15 residues. Germline V gene data show CDR1 as MGHRA and CDR2 as YSYEKL. Study-level points and caveats: A faster peak, day 5 versus 15, was reached by the weaker secondary response. Across the CD4 and CD8 compartments, a small share of clonotypes was present in both. Abundant clonotypes from the bulk population could get into FACS-sorted repertoires as contaminants.

TCRdb used MiXCR to reprocess the 5' RACE reads, holding one entry per CDR3 protein. The data show hundreds of thousands of distinct CDR3 sequences, roughly a fifth seen once. V is TRBV4-1 and J is TRBJ1-1; D gene unclear. Sequenced material: PBMCs, taken roughly 23 days after the first yellow fever vaccination. The source of this sequence is a man younger than 35 who received the YFV17D yellow fever vaccine. The CDR3 DNA reads as TGCGCCAGCAGCCAAGATTCGGCAGAACCCTATGAAGCTTTCTTT. Amino acids: CASSQDSAEPYEAFF.